This T cell receptor (beta chain) is from a study of blood T cell repertoires in COVID-19. As originally analysed: Amplification from reference gene primers served as the basis for estimated nucleated cell counts. The data were produced by immunoSEQ multiplex PCR, yet TCRdb's version contains in-frame clones alone and is incomplete. The DNA was the basis for D and trimming; V, J and clone size are from that table. This sample has fewer than 200,000 clones, with around 74% found just once. The CDR3 runs to 16 residues. Losses at the gene ends were 0 bases for V and 2 bases for J; bases not matched to a gene: 5. In germline, CDR1 is SGHRS, CDR2 YFSETQ.

This rearrangement joins TRBV5-1 to TRBJ2-3; 8 bases map to TRBD2. Sequenced input: peripheral blood. This clonotype was obtained from a woman aged 55 to 70 with COVID-19, enrolled during active disease. CDR3 coding DNA: TGCGCCAGCAGCTTGGTCCTGCGGGGGGACACAGATACGCAGTATTTT. As protein: CASSLVLRGDTDTQYF.